This T cell receptor beta chain was sequenced for a study of cytomegalovirus exposure and HLA in healthy donors. Study-wide results and limits: Common viral pathogens seemed, in a later analysis, to connect with several of the most significant clusters.

V was clipped by 0 bases and J by 4 bases, with 12 bases between them. Germline lookup yields CDR1 SNHLY and CDR2 FYNNEI. There are 15 residues in the CDR3. As concerns this clone: What it binds is not known.

A multiplex PCR was run with 60 Vbeta primers and 13 Jbeta primers. Profiled with immunoSEQ multiplex PCR; TCRdb holds only in-frame clones, not every one. Its listing shows approximately 110,000 clones. The chain has TRBV2 and TRBJ1-1; the D is unclear. The sequence came from a man between 18 and 35 years old in good health and CMV-seronegative. The sample taken for sequencing was PBMCs. This chain's CDR3 is CASSEAVAPGTEAFF. The CDR3 DNA reads as TGTGCCAGCAGTGAAGCCGTGGCCCCGGGCACTGAAGCTTTCTTT.